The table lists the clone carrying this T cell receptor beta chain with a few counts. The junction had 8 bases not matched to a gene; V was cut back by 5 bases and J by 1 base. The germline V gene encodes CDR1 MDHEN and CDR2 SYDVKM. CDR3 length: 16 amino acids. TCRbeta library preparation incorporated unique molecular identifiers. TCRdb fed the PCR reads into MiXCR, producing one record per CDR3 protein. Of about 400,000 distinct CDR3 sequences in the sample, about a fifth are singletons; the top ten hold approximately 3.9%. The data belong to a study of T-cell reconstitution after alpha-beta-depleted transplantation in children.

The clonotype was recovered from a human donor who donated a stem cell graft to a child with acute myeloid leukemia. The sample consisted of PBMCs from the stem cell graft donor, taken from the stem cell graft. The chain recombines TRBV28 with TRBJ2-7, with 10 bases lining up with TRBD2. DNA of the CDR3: TGTGCCAGCAGTGCCCAGAGCGGGAGGGGGTCCTACGAGCAGTACTTC. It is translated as CASSAQSGRGSYEQYF.